The 30 T cell receptor beta chains below come from one sample, sequenced in a study of blood T cell repertoires in COVID-19. TCRdb's table, derived via immunoSEQ multiplex PCR, lists solely in-frame clones and lacks some. In the table there are 250,000 to 350,000 clones, about four fifths of which are singletons. The sample comprised peripheral blood. The receptors derive from a human donor with COVID-19, enrolled during active disease. The donor label of this sample is uncertain.

This clone was observed a few times. This rearrangement joins TRBV28 to TRBJ1-1; unclear D gene. The CDR3 sequence is 12 residues long. Trimming left V 8 bases short and J 0 bases short, with 7 bases between. Germline V gene lookup returns CDR1 MDHEN and CDR2 SYDVKM. The CDR3 sequence is CASGPLNTEAFF. CDR3 in DNA: TGTGCCAGCGGGCCCTTGAACACTGAAGCTTTCTTT.

The chain combines TRBV9 with TRBJ1-4; 8 bases map to TRBD1. This CDR3 region has 20 residues. Unmatched junction bases numbered 17, after V lost 2 bases and J lost 2 bases. Germline V CDR1 and CDR2: SGDLS, YYNGEE. The CDR3 DNA reads TGTGCCAGCAGCGTGGGCGGCGGCAGGGGGCGGTTTGGGACTAATGAAAAACTGTTTTTT. It yields the protein CASSVGGGRGRFGTNEKLFF.

V usage is TRBV27 and J usage is TRBJ1-1; D might be TRBD1 (6 bases). V gave up 3 bases and J gave up 7 bases, with 24 bases separating them. This CDR3 spans 17 amino acids. Per the germline V gene, CDR1 is MNHEY and CDR2 is SMNVEV (reference sequence). CDR3 protein: CASSFRGGGHYGNEAFF. The CDR3 nucleotides read TGTGCCAGCAGTTTCCGAGGGGGAGGGCACTATGGAAATGAAGCTTTCTTT.

J is TRBJ1-2 and V is TRBV12-5; perhaps TRBD1 as D (5 bases). Germline V lookup: CDR1 LGHNT, CDR2 FRNRAP. The CDR3 spans 12 residues. With 11 bases removed from V and 6 bases from J, the gap between germline ends came to 16 bases. The CDR3 DNA reads TGTGCTGAACCTTCAGGGAGGGATGGCTACACCTTC. This gives the protein CAEPSGRDGYTF.

V gene TRBV28 combines with J gene TRBJ2-7; D is possibly TRBD2 (5 bases). The V gene lost 3 bases and the J gene lost 3 bases, with 9 bases spanning the gap. The CDR3 has 13 residues. The germline V gene encodes CDR1 MDHEN and CDR2 SYDVKM. CDR3 DNA: TGTGCCAGCAGTTTCGGGAAAGGCTACGAGCAGTACTTC. It encodes CASSFGKGYEQYF.

The genes are TRBV28 and TRBJ1-3, with D possibly being TRBD1 (5 bases). This CDR3 region has 15 residues. Trimming stripped 5 bases from V and 4 bases from J, with 15 bases between. Germline V CDR1 and CDR2: MDHEN, SYDVKM. CDR3 residues: CASSLKRGSGNTIYF. The CDR3 nucleotides read TGTGCCAGCAGTCTTAAAAGGGGTTCCGGAAACACCATATATTTT.

This chain connects TRBV7-2 to TRBJ2-1, with 9 bases that match TRBD2. The length of the CDR3 is 16 residues. The germline CDR1 and CDR2 sequences are SGHTA and FQGNSA. V shed 2 bases, J shed 9 bases, and the junction held 11 bases outside the gene matches. Here the CDR3 reads CASSLYAGGNGPEQFF. CDR3 coding DNA: TGTGCCAGCAGCTTATATGCGGGAGGGAACGGTCCTGAGCAGTTCTTC.

The chain couples TRBV20-1 to TRBJ2-3; D not certain. V lost 3 bases and J 2 bases, leaving 12 bases between the germline ends. Germline V CDR1 and CDR2: DFQATT, SNEGSKA (reference sequence). The CDR3 contains 14 residues. The chain's CDR3 is CSASSGAVTDTQYF. CDR3 nucleotides: TGCAGTGCTAGTTCTGGAGCTGTCACAGATACGCAGTATTTT.

The chain employs TRBV6-6 and TRBJ1-1; weak D call: TRBD1 (6 bases). With 11 bases removed from V and 3 bases from J, the gap between germline ends came to 16 bases. The germline gives CDR1 MNHNY, CDR2 SVGAGI (reference sequence). The CDR3 has 13 amino acids. The CDR3 sequence: CAHGRAGDTEAFF. For the CDR3, the DNA is TGTGCCCACGGGAGGGCAGGGGACACTGAAGCTTTCTTT.

This chain connects TRBV28 to TRBJ1-4, with TRBD1 matching 7 bases. Germline trimming cut 5 bases from V and 3 bases from J; bases unmatched to any gene: 6. The CDR3 runs to 15 residues. Germline V gene lookup returns CDR1 MDHEN and CDR2 SYDVKM. DNA for the CDR3: TGTGCCAGCAGTCTACCCGGGACAGCTAATGAAAAACTGTTTTTT. Translation: CASSLPGTANEKLFF. The full variable domain, in which reference TRBV28 and TRBJ1-4 provide the parts outside the CDR3, is DVKVTQSSRYLVKRTGEKVFLECVQDMDHENMFWYRQDPGLGLRLIYFSYDVKMKEKGDIPEGYSVSREKKERFSLILESASTNQTSMYLCASSLPGTANEKLFFGSGTQLSVL.

The CDR3 protein is CASSRSAGAVTDTQYF. The CDR3 DNA reads as TGTGCCAGCAGCCGTAGCGCGGGAGCTGTCACAGATACGCAGTATTTT. V gene TRBV6-6 combines with J gene TRBJ2-3; 7 nucleotides line up with TRBD2. The CDR3 extends over 16 amino acids. Trimming removed 6 bases from V and 2 bases from J; junction bases left unmatched: 11. CDR1 MNHNY and CDR2 SVGAGI come from the germline V gene (reference sequence).

CDR3 DNA: TGTGCCAGCAGCCCGCCGGGACTAGTAGCCACCGGGGAGCTGTTTTTT. It encodes CASSPPGLVATGELFF. The chain is built from TRBV5-4 and TRBJ2-2; 8 bases line up with TRBD2. Germline CDR1 is SGHNT and CDR2 is YYREEE (reference sequence). The CDR3 contains 16 residues. Trimming removed 4 bases from V and 4 bases from J; junction bases left unmatched: 9.

In this sample, this clone turned up once. The V call is TRBV5-6, the J call TRBJ1-1; 8 nucleotides align to TRBD1. This CDR3 is 16 amino acids long. Germline CDR1 reads SGHDT; CDR2 reads YYEEEE. V was pared by 4 bases and J by 3 bases, with 11 bases of the junction left unmatched. This CDR3 reads CASSPGTGDGYTEAFF. The CDR3 DNA reads as TGTGCCAGCAGCCCCGGGACAGGCGACGGTTACACTGAAGCTTTCTTT. The whole variable domain, remainder taken from reference TRBV5-6 and TRBJ1-1, is DAGVTQSPTHLIKTRGQQVTLRCSPKSGHDTVSWYQQALGQGPQFIFQYYEEEERQRGNFPDRFSGHQFPNYSSELNVNALLLGDSALYLCASSPGTGDGYTEAFFGQGTRLTVV.

This clone was observed once. DNA for the CDR3: TGTGCCAGCAGCCCGTCAGGGAACACCGGGGAGCTGTTTTTT. Translated: CASSPSGNTGELFF. This chain links TRBV7-9 with TRBJ2-2; the D is unclear. Germline V gene lookup returns CDR1 SEHNR and CDR2 FQNEAQ (reference sequence). CDR3 length: 14 residues. The germline V and J ends were trimmed by 5 bases and 1 base, with 8 bases remaining between them.

V is TRBV5-6 and J is TRBJ1-1, with 8 bases lining up with TRBD1. V shed 6 bases and J 3 bases; nucleotides not matched to a gene: 7. There are 14 residues in the CDR3. From germline, CDR1 is SGHDT and CDR2 YYEEEE. CDR3 region: CASTIQGADTEAFF. CDR3 in DNA: TGTGCCAGCACAATTCAGGGGGCAGACACTGAAGCTTTCTTT.

J is TRBJ1-6 and V is TRBV28, with TRBD1 identical over 8 bases. This CDR3 has 14 amino acids. The trim removed 5 bases at V and 10 bases at J, leaving 7 bases unmatched. Germline lookup yields CDR1 MDHEN and CDR2 SYDVKM. CDR3 loop: CASSLWTGQSPLHF. The CDR3 coding sequence is TGTGCCAGCAGTCTCTGGACAGGGCAGTCACCCCTCCACTTT.

The V call is TRBV6-2 or TRBV6-3, the J call TRBJ1-2, with D hard to call. CDR3 length: 13 residues. Trimming cost V 5 bases and J 4 bases, with 11 bases left between them. CDR1 MNHEY and CDR2 SVGEGT come from the germline V gene. In nucleotides, the CDR3 is TGTGCCAGCAGTCGCGAGACTTTCTATGGCTACACCTTC. The encoded protein is CASSRETFYGYTF.

This clone was found once. The V and J genes are TRBV28 and TRBJ1-3; D unresolved. CDR3 size: 14 residues. V lost 6 bases and J 0 bases, leaving 9 bases between the germline ends. Germline loops: CDR1 MDHEN, CDR2 SYDVKM. CDR3 sequence: CASSIGGSGNTIYF. CDR3 coding DNA: TGTGCCAGCAGCATAGGCGGCTCTGGAAACACCATATATTTT.

In its sample, this clone was seen once. The chain employs TRBV9 and TRBJ2-2; 10 bases agree with TRBD2. Unmatched junction bases numbered 17, after V lost 3 bases and J lost 6 bases. Germline V gives CDR1 SGDLS, CDR2 YYNGEE. The CDR3 consists of 19 residues. CDR3 nucleotides: TGTGCCAGCAGCGCACCACCTACGGGGGCTAGCGGGAGCTCCGGGGAGCTGTTTTTT. This translates into CASSAPPTGASGSSGELFF.

The V gene is TRBV5-1, the J gene TRBJ2-3; possibly TRBD1 for D (6 bases). CDR1 is SGHRS and CDR2 is YFSETQ in the germline V gene. Trimming removed 4 bases at V and 4 bases at J, with 13 bases between. The CDR3 extends over 14 amino acids. CDR3 sequence: CASSKDSSPDTQYF. In nucleotides, the CDR3 is TGCGCCAGCAGCAAGGACAGCAGCCCAGATACGCAGTATTTT. The entire variable domain, with the rest obtained from reference TRBV5-1 and TRBJ2-3, is as follows: KAGVTQTPRYLIKTRGQQVTLSCSPISGHRSVSWYQQTPGQGLQFLFEYFSETQRNKGNFPGRFSGRQFSNSRSEMNVSTLELGDSALYLCASSKDSSPDTQYFGPGTRLTVL.

The chain employs TRBV2 and TRBJ1-1, with 7 bases that match TRBD1. Per the germline V gene, CDR1 is SNHLY and CDR2 is FYNNEI. The ends lost 4 bases at V and 6 bases at J; junction bases unmatched: 20. The CDR3 covers 18 residues. This CDR3 reads CASSGQGWSDRALSEAFF. The CDR3 DNA sequence: TGTGCCAGCAGTGGGCAGGGTTGGTCCGACAGGGCCCTCTCTGAAGCTTTCTTT.

This sequence joins TRBV29-1 and TRBJ2-1, with TRBD1 matching 7 bases. The CDR3 is made up of 13 amino acids. Unmatched junction bases numbered 12, after V lost 8 bases and J lost 8 bases. Germline V gene data show CDR1 as SQVTM and CDR2 as ANQGSEA. The DNA of the CDR3 is TGCAGCAGCGGAAGGGGGCCGAACGATGAGCAGTTCTTC. Translated, it gives CSSGRGPNDEQFF.

A note on this clone: The same CDR3 can be traced to other DNA sequences in this sample. This sequence joins TRBV6-1 and TRBJ2-2, with D possibly being TRBD2 (5 bases). Germline loops: CDR1 MNHNS, CDR2 SASEGT. Between the trimmed V and J ends, which lost 1 base and 5 bases, there was a span of 8 bases. The CDR3 length is 14 residues. The CDR3 DNA follows: TGTGCCAGCAGTGAAGGCCCGGGGACCGGGGAGCTGTTTTTT. Protein product: CASSEGPGTGELFF.

The chain combines TRBV11-3 with TRBJ2-5; 10 nucleotides align to TRBD1. The CDR3 contains 14 residues. V was pared by 3 bases and J by 3 bases, with 1 base of the junction left unmatched. Germline CDR1 is SGHNT and CDR2 is YENEEA. CDR3 bases: TGTGCCAGCAGCTTCGGGACAGGGGAAGAGACCCAGTACTTC. Protein product: CASSFGTGEETQYF.

J is TRBJ1-6 and V is TRBV27, with D uncertain. Germline assignment: CDR1 MNHEY and CDR2 SMNVEV (reference sequence). CDR3 size: 14 residues. Between the trimmed V and J ends, which lost 5 bases and 10 bases, there was a span of 15 bases. The CDR3, as DNA: TGTGCCAGCAGTAGACCGGAGGGTGGATCACCCCTCCACTTT. It specifies CASSRPEGGSPLHF.

The chain recombines TRBV19 with TRBJ2-1; D is undetermined. The CDR3 runs 14 residues. V lost 5 bases, J lost 2 bases, and 10 bases lay in between. In germline, CDR1 is LNHDA, CDR2 SQIVND (reference sequence). CDR3 residues: CASSSIAAYNEQFF. Written as DNA, the CDR3 is TGTGCCAGTAGTTCCATTGCGGCCTACAATGAGCAGTTCTTC.

The chain links TRBV14 to TRBJ2-1; D unresolved. Germline lookup yields CDR1 SGHDN and CDR2 FVKESK. With 4 bases removed from V and 5 bases from J, the gap between germline ends came to 3 bases. The CDR3 contains 11 residues. Here the CDR3 DNA reads TGTGCCAGCAGCCTTAACAATGAGCAGTTCTTC. This translates into CASSLNNEQFF.

The rearrangement joins TRBV5-1 to TRBJ2-1; tentatively, D is TRBD2 (6 bases). The CDR3 is made up of 15 amino acids. Germline V CDR1 and CDR2: SGHRS, YFSETQ. V dropped 3 bases and J dropped 4 bases, with 14 bases sitting between them. The CDR3 loop reads CASSWTAGTYNEQFF. CDR3 bases: TGCGCCAGCAGCTGGACCGCCGGGACTTACAATGAGCAGTTCTTC.

This clone was detected only once. The V gene is TRBV3-1 (or the pseudogene TRBV3-2), the J gene TRBJ1-1, with a possible D match to TRBD1 (6 bases). The ends were cut back, 5 bases at V and 4 bases at J, with 11 bases in the middle. Germline CDR1 LGHDT, CDR2 YNNKEL (reference sequence). The CDR3 sequence is 13 residues long. CDR3 DNA: TGTGCCAGCAGCTTGACAGGAGGCACTGAAGCTTTCTTT. Amino acids: CASSLTGGTEAFF.

The J gene is TRBJ1-2, the V gene TRBV28; 8 bases are a match to TRBD1. The CDR3 totals 13 residues. In germline, CDR1 is MDHEN, CDR2 SYDVKM. V lost 10 bases, J lost 4 bases, and 8 bases stayed unmatched. CDR3 residues: CANSRTGLYGYTF. DNA of the CDR3: TGTGCCAACTCGAGGACAGGGCTCTATGGCTACACCTTC.